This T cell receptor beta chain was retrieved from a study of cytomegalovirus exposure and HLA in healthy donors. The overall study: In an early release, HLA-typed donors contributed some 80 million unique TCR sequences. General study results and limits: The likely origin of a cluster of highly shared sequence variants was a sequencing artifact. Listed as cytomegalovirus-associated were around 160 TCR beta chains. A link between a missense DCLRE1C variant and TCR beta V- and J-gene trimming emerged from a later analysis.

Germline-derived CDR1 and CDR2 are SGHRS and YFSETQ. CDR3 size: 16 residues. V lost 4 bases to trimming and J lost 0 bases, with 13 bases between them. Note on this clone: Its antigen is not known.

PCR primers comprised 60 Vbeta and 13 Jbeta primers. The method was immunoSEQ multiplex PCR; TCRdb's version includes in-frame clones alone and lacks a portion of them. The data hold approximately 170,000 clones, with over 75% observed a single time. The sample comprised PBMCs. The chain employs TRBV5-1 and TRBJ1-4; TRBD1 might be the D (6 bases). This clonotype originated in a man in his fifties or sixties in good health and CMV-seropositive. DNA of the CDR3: TGCGCCAGCAGCGTCACAGGGCCTTCAACTAATGAAAAACTGTTTTTT. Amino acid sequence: CASSVTGPSTNEKLFF.